These T cell receptor beta chains were read from a single sample in a study of molecular identifiers for immune sequencing clone quantification. TCRdb ran MiXCR on the PCR reads and lists one entry per CDR3 protein. Seen here are hundreds of thousands of distinct CDR3 sequences, roughly a quarter observed once, and the top ten hold about 0.7%. The specimen sequenced was naive CD8+ T cells from blood, with Jurkat cell RNA spiked in. All receptors derive from a human donor in good health. Some libraries in this study had Jurkat cell RNA spiked in. The CDR3 runs from the conserved cysteine through the conserved F or W. D genes are given only for firm matches. Some rows have no size entry. The others give once, few or many, or a class for an expanded clone.

NA	TRBV25-1	NA	TRBJ2-7	TGTGCCAGCAATGAAGTCGGGGATACCTACGAGCAGTACTTC	CASNEVGDTYEQYF
NA	TRBV7-9	many	TRBJ1-3	TGTGCCAGCAGCGACAGCAACTCTGGAAACACCATATATTTT	CASSDSNSGNTIYF
NA	TRBV5-6	few	TRBJ2-1	TGTGCCAGCAGCTTCTACAGGACCTACAATGAGCAGTTCTTC	CASSFYRTYNEQFF
NA	TRBV20-1	many	TRBJ1-1	TGCAGTGCTCGTGACAGGAGCAACACTGAAGCTTTCTTT	CSARDRSNTEAFF
NA	TRBV7-7	few	TRBJ2-2	TGTGCCAGCAGCTCTCTACCGGCCTCGAGAGGCACCGGGGAGCTGTTTTTT	CASSSLPASRGTGELFF
NA	TRBV7-9	many	TRBJ1-3	TGTGCCAGCAGCTTTTTAAACAGAGATGGAAACACCATATATTTT	CASSFLNRDGNTIYF
NA	TRBV27	NA	TRBJ1-1	TGTGCCAGCAGTTCGACAGGATTTTTAGCTGAAGCTTTCTTT	CASSSTGFLAEAFF
TRBD1	TRBV7-2	many	TRBJ1-2	TGTGCCAGCAGCCCCGACAGGGGAGTGGAGTATGGCTACACCTTC	CASSPDRGVEYGYTF
TRBD1	TRBV5-1	few	TRBJ2-3	TGCGCCAGCAGCACCGGGACAGGGGTCGATACGCAGTATTTT	CASSTGTGVDTQYF
NA	TRBV30	NA	TRBJ1-1	TGTGCCTTAGGACGTATGAGCACTGAAGCTTTCTTT	CALGRMSTEAFF
NA	TRBV20-1	few	TRBJ1-5	TGCAGTGCCTCACCGGGAACCGCCGATCAGCCCCAGCATTTT	CSASPGTADQPQHF
NA	TRBV7-9	many	TRBJ2-3	TGTGCCAGCAGCTTAGTACCTTCCACAGATACGCAGTATTTT	CASSLVPSTDTQYF
TRBD2	TRBV27	many	TRBJ2-3	TGTGCCAGCAGTTTATCGACCTTGACTAGCATACGCACAGATACGCAGTATTTT	CASSLSTLTSIRTDTQYF
NA	TRBV5-1	NA	TRBJ1-1	TGCGCCAGCAGCTTGACAGGGATCGTAACTGAAGCTTTCTTT	CASSLTGIVTEAFF
NA	TRBV13	few	TRBJ2-1	TGTGCCAGCAGTTACCGGGGTTTAGAGCAGTTCTTC	CASSYRGLEQFF
TRBD2	TRBV20-1	few	TRBJ2-3	TGCAGTGCTACTGGACTAGCGGGGGAGCACCGGGGCACACTGGATACGCAGTATTTT	CSATGLAGEHRGTLDTQYF
TRBD1	TRBV12-3/TRBV12-4	few	TRBJ2-3	TGTGCCAGCAGTTTAGGGACAGGTTACACAGATACGCAGTATTTT	CASSLGTGYTDTQYF
NA	TRBV29-1	many	TRBJ2-2	TGCATCCCCCCGTGGGAGGCCGGGGAGCTGTTTTTT	CIPPWEAGELFF
NA	TRBV11-3	NA	TRBJ2-1	TGTGCCAGCAGCTCACCCTCAGCGGGTTCTCATGAGCAGTTCTTC	CASSSPSAGSHEQFF
NA	TRBV6-5	NA	TRBJ2-3	TGTGCCAGCAGTTACGGGGCAGGGGGCACAGATACGCAGTATTTT	CASSYGAGGTDTQYF
NA	TRBV7-2	many	TRBJ2-7	TGTGCCAGCAGCTTAGAGCGGGCGGAGTTC	CASSLERAEF
NA	TRBV29-1	NA	TRBJ1-4	TGCAGCGTTGAAGAGGGCGAGTCATTTGCAACTAATGAAAAACTGTTTTTT	CSVEEGESFATNEKLFF
TRBD1	TRBV3-1	NA	TRBJ1-5	TGTGCCAGCAGCCTCGGATCAACAGGGGAGAAGCATTTT	CASSLGSTGEKHF
NA	TRBV4-1	few	TRBJ2-5	TGCGCCAGCAGCCAAGATCGAGGCGGGTTGGAGACCCAGTACTTC	CASSQDRGGLETQYF
NA	TRBV27	NA	TRBJ1-1	TGTGCCAGCAGTTTATACCCTCCTGGGGGCACTGAAGCTTTCTTT	CASSLYPPGGTEAFF
NA	TRBV6-6	many	TRBJ1-5	TGTGCCAGCAGTTACCGCCGGGCAGGGAGCAATCAGCCCCAGCATTTT	CASSYRRAGSNQPQHF